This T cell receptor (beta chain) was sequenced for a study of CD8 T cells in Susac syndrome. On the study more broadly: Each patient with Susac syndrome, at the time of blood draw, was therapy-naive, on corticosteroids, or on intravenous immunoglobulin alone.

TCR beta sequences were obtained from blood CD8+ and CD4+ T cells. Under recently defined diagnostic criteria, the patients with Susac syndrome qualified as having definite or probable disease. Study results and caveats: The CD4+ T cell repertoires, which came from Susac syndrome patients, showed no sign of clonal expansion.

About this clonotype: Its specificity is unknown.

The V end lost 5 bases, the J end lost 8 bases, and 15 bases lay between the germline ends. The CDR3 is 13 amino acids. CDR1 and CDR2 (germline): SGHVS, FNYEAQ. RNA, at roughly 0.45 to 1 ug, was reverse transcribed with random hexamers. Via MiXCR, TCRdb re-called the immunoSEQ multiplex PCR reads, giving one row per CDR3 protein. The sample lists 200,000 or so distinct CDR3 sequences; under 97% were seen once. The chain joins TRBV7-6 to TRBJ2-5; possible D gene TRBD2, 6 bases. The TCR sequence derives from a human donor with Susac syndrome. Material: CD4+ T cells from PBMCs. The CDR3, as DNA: TGTGCCAGCAGCCGAACTAGCCTCCCCACCCAGTACTTC. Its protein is CASSRTSLPTQYF.